This TCR beta chain was recorded in a study of tumor-infiltrating lymphocytes in localized non-small cell lung cancer. Study-wide context: The cohort mixed smokers and never-smokers, several histologies, and some post-neoadjuvant-chemotherapy samples.

Findings and caveats of the study: Each assay used a separate piece of the same tissue.

Comments on this clone: Its antigen is undetermined.

The CDR3 totals 12 residues. V was clipped by 1 base and J by 4 bases, with 3 bases between them. CDR1 is SGHRS, CDR2 YFSETQ, per germline. TCRdb keeps only in-frame clones here, not all; method: immunoSEQ multiplex PCR. The sample lists fewer than 11,000 clones; around 74% were seen once. Sequencing was carried out using uninvolved lung tissue not adjacent to the tumor. The chain uses TRBV5-1 and TRBJ1-3; no reliable D call. The sequence derives from a human donor with non-small cell lung cancer. As DNA, the CDR3 is TGCGCCAGCAGCTTGACGGGAAACACCATATATTTT. This gives the protein CASSLTGNTIYF.